Below are 27 T cell receptor beta chains sequenced from a single sample in a study of blood T cell repertoires in COVID-19. Some clones are missing from TCRdb's copy, which holds only in-frame ones; the method was immunoSEQ multiplex PCR. Altogether 50,000 to 70,000 clones are present, more than 80% being singletons, with the ten largest covering 8.3%. Sequencing was performed on peripheral blood. All receptors derive from a human donor with active COVID-19. The donor label of this sample is uncertain.

The chain is built from TRBV27 and TRBJ1-2; 11 positions match TRBD1. Germline V gene lookup returns CDR1 MNHEY and CDR2 SMNVEV (reference sequence). This CDR3 has 13 amino acids. V was pared by 2 bases and J by 7 bases, with 0 bases of the junction left unmatched. The CDR3 spells CASSLGTGGGYTF. As DNA, the CDR3 is TGTGCCAGCAGTTTAGGGACAGGGGGTGGCTACACCTTC.

The chain recombines TRBV5-1 with TRBJ2-3, with a tentative D call TRBD2 (6 bases). V was pared by 6 bases and J by 3 bases, with 14 bases between. This CDR3 has 14 amino acids. Germline-derived CDR1 and CDR2 are SGHRS and YFSETQ. CDR3 protein: CASTDTGGTDTQYF. The CDR3 bases are TGCGCCAGCACGGACACCGGGGGTACAGATACGCAGTATTTT.

This sequence joins TRBV7-9 and TRBJ2-1; 9 bases are shared with TRBD2. The length of the CDR3 is 19 residues. The V segment lost 1 base and the J segment 3 bases; nucleotides outside the gene matches: 13. CDR1 and CDR2 (germline): SEHNR, FQNEAQ (reference sequence). The CDR3: CASSLGSPGLAPHYNEQFF. CDR3 in DNA: TGTGCCAGCAGCTTAGGAAGTCCTGGACTAGCGCCTCACTACAATGAGCAGTTCTTC. Together with reference TRBV7-9 and TRBJ2-1, the CDR3 gives the full variable domain: DTGVSQNPRHKITKRGQNVTFRCDPISEHNRLYWYRQTLGQGPEFLTYFQNEAQLEKSRLLSDRFSAERPKGSFSTLEIQRTEQGDSAMYLCASSLGSPGLAPHYNEQFFGPGTRLTVL.

This chain connects TRBV27 to TRBJ1-4; D ambiguous. V lost 5 bases and J 6 bases, leaving 13 bases between the germline ends. The germline CDR1 and CDR2 sequences are MNHEY and SMNVEV (reference sequence). The CDR3 has 14 residues. For the CDR3, the DNA is TGTGCCAGCAGTGAGGTCGGGAGCTATGAAAAACTGTTTTTT. Protein: CASSEVGSYEKLFF.

The J gene is TRBJ1-1, the V gene TRBV7-2; D is possibly TRBD1 (6 bases). This CDR3 is 13 amino acids long. V lost 1 base to trimming and J lost 7 bases, with 10 bases between them. Germline CDR1 is SGHTA and CDR2 is FQGNSA. Written as DNA, the CDR3 is TGTGCCAGCAGCTTAGACAGGGTGGGTGAAGCTTTCTTT. Translating gives CASSLDRVGEAFF.

The V call is TRBV28, the J call TRBJ2-5; 14 nucleotides match TRBD2. The CDR3 is 16 residues long. After removal of 5 bases from V and 5 bases from J, the junction contained 7 bases not matched to a gene. Looked up from germline, CDR1 is MDHEN and CDR2 is SYDVKM. CDR3 in DNA: TGTGCCAGCAGTAAAGTGACTAGCGGGAGGGCGGAGACCCAGTACTTC. Protein: CASSKVTSGRAETQYF.

J is TRBJ2-5 and V is TRBV12-5; possible D gene TRBD2, 6 bases. The CDR3 has 17 residues. V was clipped by 4 bases and J by 1 base, with 19 bases between them. Germline-derived CDR1 and CDR2 are LGHNT and FRNRAP. CDR3 protein: CASGSRTRERIQETQYF. CDR3 coding DNA: TGTGCTAGTGGTTCTCGTACGCGGGAAAGAATCCAAGAGACCCAGTACTTC. Complete variable domain (other parts from reference TRBV12-5 and TRBJ2-5): DARVTQTPRHKVTEMGQEVTMRCQPILGHNTVFWYRQTMMQGLELLAYFRNRAPLDDSGMPKDRFSAEMPDATLATLKIQPSEPRDSAVYFCASGSRTRERIQETQYFGPGTRLLVL.

The gene calls are TRBV11-2 and TRBJ2-7, with TRBD2 matching over 8 bases. Germline CDR1 reads SGHAT; CDR2 reads FQNNGV. The junction had 4 bases not matched to a gene; V was cut back by 1 base and J by 5 bases. The CDR3 length is 14 residues. The CDR3 loop is CASSLVAGGNEQYF. CDR3 in DNA: TGTGCCAGCAGCTTAGTGGCGGGGGGCAACGAGCAGTACTTC.

The chain uses TRBV28 and TRBJ1-6, with TRBD1 identical over 7 bases. The V and J ends lost 6 bases and 4 bases, in that order; junction bases with no gene match: 3. This CDR3 has 14 amino acids. Germline V gene lookup returns CDR1 MDHEN and CDR2 SYDVKM. The CDR3 is CASRQTGYNSPLHF. CDR3 DNA sequence: TGTGCCAGCAGACAGACAGGGTATAATTCACCCCTCCACTTT.

This chain connects TRBV7-6 to TRBJ2-7; 15 bases match TRBD2. The CDR3 consists of 17 residues. Trimming at V came to 5 bases and at J to 1 base, leaving 6 bases not matched to a gene. Germline lookup yields CDR1 SGHVS and CDR2 FNYEAQ. The chain's CDR3 is CASSRTSGRAVSYEQYF. The CDR3 DNA is TGTGCCAGCAGCCGGACTAGCGGGAGGGCCGTTTCCTACGAGCAGTACTTC.

This chain links TRBV18 with TRBJ1-2; 7 nucleotides match TRBD1. Unmatched junction bases numbered 2, after V lost 4 bases and J lost 3 bases. CDR3 length: 13 residues. The germline V gene encodes CDR1 KGHSH and CDR2 LQKENI. CDR3 sequence: CASSQGQDYGYTF. CDR3 DNA sequence: TGTGCCAGCTCACAAGGACAGGACTATGGCTACACCTTC. Based on the CDR3 plus reference TRBV18 and TRBJ1-2, the full variable domain is NAGVMQNPRHLVRRRGQEARLRCSPMKGHSHVYWYRQLPEEGLKFMVYLQKENIIDESGMPKERFSAEFPKEGPSILRIQQVVRGDSAAYFCASSQGQDYGYTFGSGTRLTVV.

This sequence joins TRBV6-5 and TRBJ1-2, with a possible D match to TRBD1 (6 bases). The germline V and J ends were trimmed by 7 bases and 2 bases, with 14 bases remaining between them. The CDR3 totals 14 residues. Germline lookup yields CDR1 MNHEY and CDR2 SVGAGI. The CDR3 coding sequence is TGTGCCAGCATCTCAGGGACACTCAACTATGGCTACACCTTC. Protein product: CASISGTLNYGYTF.

The gene calls are TRBV7-9 and TRBJ2-3, with 7 bases identical to TRBD2. The V gene end was trimmed by 3 bases and the J gene end by 3 bases; junction bases not matched to a gene: 9. This CDR3 is built from 16 residues. Looked up from germline, CDR1 is SEHNR and CDR2 is FQNEAQ (reference sequence). CDR3 sequence (DNA): TGTGCCAGCAGCTTGGGTGGGCGGGGGACGACAGATACGCAGTATTTT. It is translated as CASSLGGRGTTDTQYF. Full variable domain (missing parts from reference TRBV7-9 and TRBJ2-3): DTGVSQNPRHKITKRGQNVTFRCDPISEHNRLYWYRQTLGQGPEFLTYFQNEAQLEKSRLLSDRFSAERPKGSFSTLEIQRTEQGDSAMYLCASSLGGRGTTDTQYFGPGTRLTVL.

V gene TRBV4-3 combines with J gene TRBJ1-1, with 7 positions matching TRBD1. Per the germline V gene, CDR1 is LGHNA and CDR2 is YSLEER. Unmatched junction bases numbered 8, after V lost 3 bases and J lost 4 bases. CDR3 length equals 15 residues. The CDR3 here is CASSHWTGKGTEAFF. CDR3 in DNA: TGCGCCAGCAGCCACTGGACAGGAAAAGGCACTGAAGCTTTCTTT.

The chain is built from TRBV3-1 (or the pseudogene TRBV3-2) and TRBJ1-4; 11 nucleotides agree with TRBD1. J gave up 8 bases and V 4 bases, and 9 bases lay outside the gene matches. The CDR3 sequence is 16 residues long. Per the germline V gene, CDR1 is LGHDT and CDR2 is YNNKEL (reference sequence). This CDR3 is CASSLRSGTGGEKLFF. The CDR3 DNA is TGTGCCAGCAGCCTTCGATCAGGGACAGGGGGGGAAAAACTGTTTTTT.

The rearrangement joins TRBV5-1 to TRBJ2-3, with D perhaps TRBD2 (5 bases). The CDR3 runs 15 residues. In germline, CDR1 is SGHRS, CDR2 YFSETQ. V shed 5 bases and J shed 1 base, with 14 bases lying between them. CDR3 region: CASSQSGDRTDTQYF. For the CDR3, the DNA is TGCGCCAGCAGTCAAAGCGGAGACCGCACAGATACGCAGTATTTT.

The chain uses TRBV6-1 and TRBJ2-7, with a tentative D call TRBD1 (6 bases). The length of the CDR3 is 15 residues. CDR1 MNHNS and CDR2 SASEGT come from the germline V gene. The V end lost 0 bases, the J end lost 6 bases, and 15 bases lay between the germline ends. The CDR3 bases are TGTGCCAGCAGTGAAGCACAGGGCCGGTTTGGCGAGCAGTACTTC. Amino acids: CASSEAQGRFGEQYF.

The chain uses TRBV5-1 and TRBJ2-7; a possible D gene is TRBD2 (5 bases). Germline-derived CDR1 and CDR2 are SGHRS and YFSETQ. The CDR3 contains 13 residues. Between the trimmed V and J ends, which lost 4 bases and 0 bases, there was a span of 8 bases. The CDR3 coding sequence is TGCGCCAGCAGCCGTAGCGACTCCTACGAGCAGTACTTC. It yields the protein CASSRSDSYEQYF.

This clone has a handful of counts. The V and J genes are TRBV19 and TRBJ2-7; D might be TRBD2 (6 bases). From germline, CDR1 is LNHDA and CDR2 SQIVND (reference sequence). Trimming left V 4 bases short and J 5 bases short, with 18 bases between. The CDR3 loop spans 15 amino acids. The CDR3 DNA follows: TGTGCCAGTAGTAGCGGGGCCCCCGGGACGGACGAGCAGTACTTC. This encodes CASSSGAPGTDEQYF.

The chain recombines TRBV27 with TRBJ1-5; the match to TRBD1 covers 8 bases. CDR1 is MNHEY and CDR2 is SMNVEV in the germline V gene (reference sequence). This CDR3 region has 14 residues. Trimming cost V 6 bases and J 2 bases; bases outside gene matches: 3. CDR3 region: CASRLTGGNQPQHF. CDR3 nucleotide sequence: TGTGCCAGCAGACTGACAGGGGGCAATCAGCCCCAGCATTTT.

The genes are TRBV30 and TRBJ1-2; D not resolved. The CDR3 runs to 13 residues. Germline V gene data show CDR1 as GTSNPN and CDR2 as SVGIG (reference sequence). Deletions cut 0 bases from V and 0 bases from J, with 5 bases between. CDR3 region: CAWSVAPNYGYTF. DNA of the CDR3: TGTGCCTGGAGTGTAGCGCCTAACTATGGCTACACCTTC.

The chain employs TRBV11-2 and TRBJ2-6; maybe TRBD1 (6 bases). V was cut by 6 bases and J by 1 base, with 22 bases left in between. The CDR3 is made up of 19 amino acids. Germline V gene sequence: CDR1 SGHAT, CDR2 FQNNGV. The CDR3: CASSLRARGPSSGANVLTF. In nucleotides, the CDR3 is TGTGCCAGCAGTTTGCGGGCCAGGGGCCCTTCGTCTGGGGCCAACGTCCTGACTTTC. Full variable domain (rest looked up from reference TRBV11-2 and TRBJ2-6): EAGVAQSPRYKIIEKRQSVAFWCNPISGHATLYWYQQILGQGPKLLIQFQNNGVVDDSQLPKDRFSAERLKGVDSTLKIQPAKLEDSAVYLCASSLRARGPSSGANVLTFGAGSRLTVL.

The chain combines TRBV30 with TRBJ1-5; D uncertain. Between the trimmed V and J ends, which lost 0 bases and 4 bases, there was a span of 7 bases. The CDR3 contains 13 residues. Germline loops: CDR1 GTSNPN, CDR2 SVGIG (reference sequence). The CDR3 protein is CAWSVYGNQPQHF. CDR3 nucleotide sequence: TGTGCCTGGAGTGTATACGGGAATCAGCCCCAGCATTTT. Combining the CDR3 with reference TRBV30 and TRBJ1-5 gives the whole variable domain SQTIHQWPATLVQPVGSPLSLECTVEGTSNPNLYWYRQAAGRGLQLLFYSVGIGQISSEVPQNLSASRPQDRQFILSSKKLLLSDSGFYLCAWSVYGNQPQHFGDGTRLSIL.

CDR3 DNA sequence: TGTGCCTGGAGTGAACCGAGCTCTGGAAACACCATATATTTT. Translating gives CAWSEPSSGNTIYF. The V gene is TRBV30, the J gene TRBJ1-3; D remains unclear. There are 14 residues in the CDR3. Looked up from germline, CDR1 is GTSNPN and CDR2 is SVGIG (reference sequence). Trimming removed 1 base from V and 0 bases from J, with 7 bases in between.

The gene calls are TRBV29-1 and TRBJ2-7, with 7 bases aligning to TRBD1. This CDR3 has 14 residues. Germline CDR1 reads SQVTM; CDR2 reads ANQGSEA. The V gene end was trimmed by 7 bases and the J gene end by 3 bases; junction bases not matched to a gene: 12. CDR3 protein: CSAIPGQSGYEQYF. In nucleotides, the CDR3 is TGCAGCGCCATCCCGGGACAGTCGGGCTACGAGCAGTACTTC.

The chain carries TRBV28 and TRBJ2-5; 7 nucleotides match TRBD2. CDR1 MDHEN and CDR2 SYDVKM come from the germline V gene. The CDR3 length is 13 residues. The V segment lost 11 bases and the J segment 7 bases; nucleotides outside the gene matches: 13. The CDR3 sequence is CAVYGGGQRTQYF. The CDR3 nucleotides are TGTGCCGTCTACGGGGGAGGGCAACGGACCCAGTACTTC. The full variable domain, with the rest looked up from reference TRBV28 and TRBJ2-5, is DVKVTQSSRYLVKRTGEKVFLECVQDMDHENMFWYRQDPGLGLRLIYFSYDVKMKEKGDIPEGYSVSREKKERFSLILESASTNQTSMYLCAVYGGGQRTQYFGPGTRLLVL.

The DNA of the CDR3 is TGTGCCAGCAGTGTTAAAACAGCCTACAATGAGCAGTTCTTC. Translating it yields CASSVKTAYNEQFF. The chain uses TRBV2 and TRBJ2-1; D gene unclear. The V gene lost 4 bases and the J gene lost 2 bases, with 9 bases spanning the gap. Germline V lookup: CDR1 SNHLY, CDR2 FYNNEI. The CDR3 has 14 amino acids.